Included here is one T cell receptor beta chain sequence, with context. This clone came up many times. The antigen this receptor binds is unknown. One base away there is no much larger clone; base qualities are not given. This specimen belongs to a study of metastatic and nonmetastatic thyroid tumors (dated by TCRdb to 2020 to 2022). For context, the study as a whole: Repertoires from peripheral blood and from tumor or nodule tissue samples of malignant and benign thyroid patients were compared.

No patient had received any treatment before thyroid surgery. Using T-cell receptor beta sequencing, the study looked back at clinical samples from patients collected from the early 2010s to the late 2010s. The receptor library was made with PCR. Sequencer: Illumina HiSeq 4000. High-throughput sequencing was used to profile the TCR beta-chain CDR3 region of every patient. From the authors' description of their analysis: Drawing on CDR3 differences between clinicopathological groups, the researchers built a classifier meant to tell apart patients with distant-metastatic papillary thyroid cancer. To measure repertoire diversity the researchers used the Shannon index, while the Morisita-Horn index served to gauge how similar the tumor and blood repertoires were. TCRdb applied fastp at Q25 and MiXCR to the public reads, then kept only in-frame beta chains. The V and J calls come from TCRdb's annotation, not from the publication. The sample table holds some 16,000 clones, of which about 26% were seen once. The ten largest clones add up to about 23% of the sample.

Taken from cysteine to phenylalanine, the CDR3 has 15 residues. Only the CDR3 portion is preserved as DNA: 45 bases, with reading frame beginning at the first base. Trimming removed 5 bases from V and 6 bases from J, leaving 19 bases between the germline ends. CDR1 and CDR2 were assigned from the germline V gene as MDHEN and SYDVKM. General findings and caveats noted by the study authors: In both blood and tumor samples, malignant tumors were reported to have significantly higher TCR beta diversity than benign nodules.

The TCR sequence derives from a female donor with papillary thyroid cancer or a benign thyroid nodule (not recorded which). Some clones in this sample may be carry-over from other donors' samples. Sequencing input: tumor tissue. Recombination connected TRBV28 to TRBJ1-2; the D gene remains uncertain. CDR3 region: CASSPPNLVGNGYTF. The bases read TGTGCCAGCAGTCCACCCAACTTGGTCGGTAATGGCTACACCTTC.